What follows is one T cell receptor beta chain and its context. This sample is drawn from a study of CD8+CD57+ T cells in acquired aplastic anemia. The overall study: Roughly 3 ug was the average amount of DNA from sorted CD4+ and CD8+ cells.

Deletions cut 3 bases from V and 1 base from J, with 10 bases between. There are 15 residues in the CDR3. The V gene's germline CDR1 is SGHTA and CDR2 FQGTGA. TCR beta VDJ and CDR3 profiling used genomic DNA as template. TCRdb fed the reads into MiXCR, producing one record per CDR3 protein. The repertoire holds about 210,000 distinct CDR3 sequences, with over 60% as singletons. The sequence was collected from a human donor in good health. Material: sorted CD4+, CD8+, or CD8+CD57+ T cells (not recorded which) from PBMCs. This chain links TRBV7-3 with TRBJ2-1; no reliable D call. The CDR3 loop reads CASSLAAVSYNEQFF. The CDR3 coding sequence is TGTGCCAGCAGCTTGGCCGCAGTGTCCTACAATGAGCAGTTCTTC.